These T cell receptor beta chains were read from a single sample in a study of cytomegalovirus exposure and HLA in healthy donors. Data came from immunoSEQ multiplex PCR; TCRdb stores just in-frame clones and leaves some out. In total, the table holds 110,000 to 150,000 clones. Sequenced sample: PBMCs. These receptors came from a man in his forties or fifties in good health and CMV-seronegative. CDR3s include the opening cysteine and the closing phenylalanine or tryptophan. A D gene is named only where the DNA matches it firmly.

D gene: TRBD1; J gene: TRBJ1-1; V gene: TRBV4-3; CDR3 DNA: TGCGCCAGCAGCCCAGAGGACAGGGACGGCACTGAAGCTTTCTTT; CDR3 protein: CASSPEDRDGTEAFF
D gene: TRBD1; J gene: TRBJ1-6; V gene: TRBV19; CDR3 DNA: TGTGCCAGTAGTCTGGATGGACAGGGTGGTTCACCCCTCCACTTT; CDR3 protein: CASSLDGQGGSPLHF
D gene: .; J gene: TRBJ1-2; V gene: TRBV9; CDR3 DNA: TGTGCCAGCAGCGTTGAGACAGGAAACTATGGCTACACCTTC; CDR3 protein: CASSVETGNYGYTF
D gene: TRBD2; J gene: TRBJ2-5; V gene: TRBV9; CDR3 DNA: TGTGCCAGCAGCGCCCCCCCTAGCGGGGTATACCAAGAGACCCAGTACTTC; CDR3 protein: CASSAPPSGVYQETQYF
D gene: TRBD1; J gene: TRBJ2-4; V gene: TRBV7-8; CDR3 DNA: TGTGCCAGCAGCTTAGTCCAGATCCCGACAGGGGCCAAAAACATTCAGTACTTC; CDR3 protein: CASSLVQIPTGAKNIQYF
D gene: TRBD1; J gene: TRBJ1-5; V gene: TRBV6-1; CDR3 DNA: TGTGCCAGCTCGGAGACAGGGCTCAATCAGCCCCAGCATTTT; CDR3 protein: CASSETGLNQPQHF
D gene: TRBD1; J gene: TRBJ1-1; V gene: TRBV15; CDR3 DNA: TGTGCCACCAGCGATGAGGGACAGGGGAAAATGAACACTGAAGCTTTCTTT; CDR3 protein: CATSDEGQGKMNTEAFF
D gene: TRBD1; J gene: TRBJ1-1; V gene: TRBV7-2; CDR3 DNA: TGTGCCAGCAGCTCACAGGGGGCCATGAACACTGAAGCTTTCTTT; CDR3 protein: CASSSQGAMNTEAFF
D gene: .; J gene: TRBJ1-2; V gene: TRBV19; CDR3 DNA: TGTGCCAGTCATCCGGGACACAACTATGGCTACACCTTC; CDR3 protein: CASHPGHNYGYTF
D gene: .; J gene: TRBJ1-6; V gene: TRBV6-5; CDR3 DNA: TGTGCCAGCAGTTACTCTAGGGGGAAAAATTCACCCCTCCACTTT; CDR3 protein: CASSYSRGKNSPLHF
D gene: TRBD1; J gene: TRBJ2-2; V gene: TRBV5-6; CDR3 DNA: TGTGCCAGCAGCTTCAGCACAGGGGCGACGGGCACCGGGGAGCTGTTTTTT; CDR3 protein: CASSFSTGATGTGELFF
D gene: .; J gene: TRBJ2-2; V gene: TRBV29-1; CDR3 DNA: TGCAGCGTTCTGGGCCCATTGGGCACCGGGGAGCTGTTTTTT; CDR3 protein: CSVLGPLGTGELFF
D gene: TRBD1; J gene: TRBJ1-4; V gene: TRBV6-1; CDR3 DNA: TGTGCCAGCAGTGACGGACAGGGGTCTGGAGAAAAACTGTTTTTT; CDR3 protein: CASSDGQGSGEKLFF
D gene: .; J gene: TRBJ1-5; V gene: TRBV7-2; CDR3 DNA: TGTGCCAGCAGCTTAATGTCTTCCGGCCAGCATTTT; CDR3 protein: CASSLMSSGQHF
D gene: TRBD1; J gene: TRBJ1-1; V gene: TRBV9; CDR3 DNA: TGTGCCAGCAGCGTAGGAGGGGGCGGGGTATTGAACACTGAAGCTTTCTTT; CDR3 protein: CASSVGGGGVLNTEAFF
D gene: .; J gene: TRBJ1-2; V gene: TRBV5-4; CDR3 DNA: TGTGCCAGCAGCTTGATAGGGGATAACTATGGCTACACCTTC; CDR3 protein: CASSLIGDNYGYTF
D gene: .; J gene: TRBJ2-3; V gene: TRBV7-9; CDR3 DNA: TGTGCCAGCAGCTTAAGGAGAACAGATACGCAGTATTTT; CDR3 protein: CASSLRRTDTQYF
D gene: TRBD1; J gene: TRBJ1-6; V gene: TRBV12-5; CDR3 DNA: TGTGCTAGTGCTGCGGACAGGGGTTCACCCCTCCACTTT; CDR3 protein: CASAADRGSPLHF
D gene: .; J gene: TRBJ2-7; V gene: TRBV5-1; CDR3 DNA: TGCGCCAGCAGCCCTAACAGGGAAGGGAACGAGCAGTACTTC; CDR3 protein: CASSPNREGNEQYF
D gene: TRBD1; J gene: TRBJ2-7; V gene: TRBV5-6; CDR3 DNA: TGTGCCAGCATCCGACAGGGGGCCTACGAGCAGTACTTC; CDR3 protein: CASIRQGAYEQYF
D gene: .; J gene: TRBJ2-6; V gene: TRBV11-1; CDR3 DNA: TGTGCCAGCAGACCGGACAGAGATTCATACTCTGGGGCCAACGTCCTGACTTTC; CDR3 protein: CASRPDRDSYSGANVLTF
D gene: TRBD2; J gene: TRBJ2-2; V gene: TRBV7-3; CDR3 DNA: TGTGCCAGCAGCTTAACTAGCGGGGCGAACACCGGGGAGCTGTTTTTT; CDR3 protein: CASSLTSGANTGELFF
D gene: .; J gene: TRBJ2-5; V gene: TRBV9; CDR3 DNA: TGTGCCAGCAGCGCCCAGCTAGGACTGAACGGGGAGACCCAGTACTTC; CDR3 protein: CASSAQLGLNGETQYF
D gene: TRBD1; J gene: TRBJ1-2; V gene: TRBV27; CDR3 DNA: TGTGCCAGCAGTTTGGCGTCAGGGGGAAACTATGGCTACACCTTC; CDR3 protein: CASSLASGGNYGYTF
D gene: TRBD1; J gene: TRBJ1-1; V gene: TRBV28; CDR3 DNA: TGTGCCAGCAGGGGGGGACAGGGGAACACTGAAGCTTTCTTT; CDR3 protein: CASRGGQGNTEAFF